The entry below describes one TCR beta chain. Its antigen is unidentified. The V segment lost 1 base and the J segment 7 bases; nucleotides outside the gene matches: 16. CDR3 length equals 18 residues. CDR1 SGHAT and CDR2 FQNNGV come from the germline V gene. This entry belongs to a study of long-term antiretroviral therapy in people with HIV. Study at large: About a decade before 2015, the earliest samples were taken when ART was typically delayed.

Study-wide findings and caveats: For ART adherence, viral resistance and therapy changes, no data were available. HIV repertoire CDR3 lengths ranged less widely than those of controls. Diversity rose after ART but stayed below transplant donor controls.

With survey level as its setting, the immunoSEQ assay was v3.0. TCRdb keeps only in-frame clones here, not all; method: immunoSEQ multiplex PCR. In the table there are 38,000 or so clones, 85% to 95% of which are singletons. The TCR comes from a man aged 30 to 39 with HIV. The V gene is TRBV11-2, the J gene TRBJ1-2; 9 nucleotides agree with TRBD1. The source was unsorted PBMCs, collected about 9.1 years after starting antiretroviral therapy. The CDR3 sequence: CASSLVLYVGQGSSGYTF. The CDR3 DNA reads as TGTGCCAGCAGCTTAGTTTTGTATGTGGGACAGGGAAGCAGTGGCTACACCTTC.